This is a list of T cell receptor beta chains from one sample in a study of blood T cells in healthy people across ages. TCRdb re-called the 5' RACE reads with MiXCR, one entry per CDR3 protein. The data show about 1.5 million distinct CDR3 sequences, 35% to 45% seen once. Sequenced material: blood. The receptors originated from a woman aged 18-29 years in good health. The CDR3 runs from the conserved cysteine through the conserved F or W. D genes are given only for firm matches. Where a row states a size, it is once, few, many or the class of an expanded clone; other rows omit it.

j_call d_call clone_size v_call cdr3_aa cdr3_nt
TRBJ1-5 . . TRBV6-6 CASRKQGPQPQHF TGTGCCAGCAGAAAACAGGGCCCCCAGCCCCAGCATTTT
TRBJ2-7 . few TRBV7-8 CASSLTRTDSYEQYF TGCGCCAGCAGCTTGACTAGGACAGACTCCTACGAGCAGTACTTC
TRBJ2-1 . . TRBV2 CASRPQGSSYNEQFF TGTGCCAGCAGGCCACAGGGTAGCTCCTACAATGAGCAGTTCTTC
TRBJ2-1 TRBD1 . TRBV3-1 CASSSRDRGPQFF TGTGCCAGCAGCTCCCGGGACAGGGGGCCGCAGTTCTTC
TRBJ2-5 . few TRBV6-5 CASSYSIQGRETQYF TGTGCCAGCAGTTACTCAATTCAGGGGAGGGAGACCCAGTACTTC
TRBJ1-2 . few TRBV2 CASSERASYGYTF TGTGCCAGCAGTGAAAGGGCCTCCTATGGCTACACCTTC
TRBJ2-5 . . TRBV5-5 CASSFRVQNYNEQYF TGTGCCAGCAGCTTCCGGGTTCAGAACTACAATGAGCAGTACTTC
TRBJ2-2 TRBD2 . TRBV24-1 CATSDPRLAGGRTGELFF TGTGCCACCAGTGATCCTCGGCTAGCGGGAGGGCGTACCGGGGAGCTGTTTTTT
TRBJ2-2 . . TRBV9 CASSVVVSGELFF TGCGCCAGCAGCGTAGTAGTGTCCGGGGAGCTGTTTTTT
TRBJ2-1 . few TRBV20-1 CSAIALGTDNEQFF TGCAGTGCTATTGCCTTGGGGACGGACAATGAGCAGTTCTTC
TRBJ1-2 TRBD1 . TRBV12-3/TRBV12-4 CASSLAAGGLGGYTF TGTGCCAGCAGTTTAGCGGCAGGGGGCCTGGGAGGCTACACCTTC
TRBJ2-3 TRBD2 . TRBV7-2 CASSLRGLAESTDTQYF TGTGCCAGCAGCTTACGCGGTCTAGCGGAGAGCACAGATACGCAGTATTTT
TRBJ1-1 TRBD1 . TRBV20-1 CSASVTGTANTEAFF TGCAGTGCTTCCGTAACCGGGACAGCGAACACTGAAGCTTTCTTT
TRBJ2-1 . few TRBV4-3 CASSQDRHEQFF TGCGCCAGCAGCCAAGATCGTCATGAGCAGTTCTTC
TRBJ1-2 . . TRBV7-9 CASSTAGQVVSGYTF TGTGCCAGCAGCACCGCAGGCCAGGTAGTTTCTGGCTACACCTTC
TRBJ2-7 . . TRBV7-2 CASSAFSGSYEQYF TGTGCCAGCAGCGCTTTTAGTGGCTCCTACGAGCAGTACTTC
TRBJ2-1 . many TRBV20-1 CSARDSFQRQTLGNEQFF TGCAGTGCTAGAGATAGTTTCCAGCGACAGACCCTTGGCAATGAGCAGTTCTTC
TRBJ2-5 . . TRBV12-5 CASGSGMRGVVSETQYF TGTGCTAGTGGCTCCGGGATGCGAGGCGTGGTATCCGAGACCCAGTACTTC
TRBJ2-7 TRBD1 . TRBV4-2 CASSQARGQGYEQYF TGTGCCAGCAGCCAAGCAAGGGGACAGGGCTACGAGCAGTACTTC
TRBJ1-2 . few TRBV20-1 CSAREDKNYGYTF TGCAGTGCTAGAGAAGACAAGAACTATGGCTACACCTTC
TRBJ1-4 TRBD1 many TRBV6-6 CASSLGQGRLIGEKLFF TGTGCCAGCAGTTTGGGACAGGGGAGGTTAATAGGAGAAAAACTGTTTTTT
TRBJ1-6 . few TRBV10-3 CAISGVDSNSPLHF TGTGCCATCAGTGGAGTGGACAGTAATTCACCCCTCCACTTT
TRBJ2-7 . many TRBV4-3 CASSQDHLNTYEQYF TGCGCCAGCAGCCAAGATCATCTCAATACCTACGAGCAGTACTTC
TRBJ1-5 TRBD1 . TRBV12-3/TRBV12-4 CASSTDRVQPQHF TGTGCCAGCAGTACTGACAGGGTTCAGCCCCAGCATTTT
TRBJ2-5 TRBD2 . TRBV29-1 CSVAPPSGAFWDEQYF TGCAGCGTTGCACCCCCCAGCGGGGCCTTTTGGGATGAGCAGTACTTC
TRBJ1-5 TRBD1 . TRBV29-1 CSVTIQGNQPQHF TGCAGCGTTACTATACAGGGGAATCAGCCCCAGCATTTT
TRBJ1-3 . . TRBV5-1 CASSLDGRYSGNTIYF TGCGCCAGCAGCTTGGACGGACGGTACTCTGGAAACACCATATATTTT
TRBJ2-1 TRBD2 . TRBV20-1 CSASKRGGSYNEQFF TGCAGTGCTAGCAAGCGGGGGGGCTCCTACAATGAGCAGTTCTTC
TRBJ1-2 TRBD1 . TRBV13 CASSLRFRWEDRNYGYTF TGTGCCAGCAGCTTACGGTTTAGGTGGGAGGACAGGAACTATGGCTACACCTTC
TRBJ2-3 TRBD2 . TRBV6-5 CASSYSGGGTGRMQYF TGTGCCAGCAGTTACTCTGGCGGGGGGACCGGCCGGATGCAGTATTTT
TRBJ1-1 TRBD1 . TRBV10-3 CAIGTGGMRAEAFF TGTGCCATCGGAACAGGGGGCATGCGAGCTGAAGCTTTCTTT
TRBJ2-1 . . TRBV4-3 CASSQELPGQGRYNEQFF TGCGCCAGCAGCCAAGAGTTGCCCGGTCAGGGGCGCTACAATGAGCAGTTCTTC
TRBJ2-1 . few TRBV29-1 CSAEGANEQFF TGCAGCGCCGAAGGGGCGAATGAGCAGTTCTTC
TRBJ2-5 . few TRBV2 CASSDDQRAWETQYF TGTGCCAGCAGTGATGACCAGCGGGCATGGGAGACCCAGTACTTC
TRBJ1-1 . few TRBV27 CASSLRADGSEAFF TGTGCCAGCAGTTTACGGGCCGACGGGTCTGAAGCTTTCTTT
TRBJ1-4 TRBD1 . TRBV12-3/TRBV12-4 CASSGDRGHKLFF TGTGCCAGCAGTGGGGACAGGGGGCATAAACTGTTTTTT
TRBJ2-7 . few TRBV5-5 CASSAEAGTVNYEQYF TGTGCCAGCAGCGCCGAAGCGGGGACAGTCAACTACGAGCAGTACTTC